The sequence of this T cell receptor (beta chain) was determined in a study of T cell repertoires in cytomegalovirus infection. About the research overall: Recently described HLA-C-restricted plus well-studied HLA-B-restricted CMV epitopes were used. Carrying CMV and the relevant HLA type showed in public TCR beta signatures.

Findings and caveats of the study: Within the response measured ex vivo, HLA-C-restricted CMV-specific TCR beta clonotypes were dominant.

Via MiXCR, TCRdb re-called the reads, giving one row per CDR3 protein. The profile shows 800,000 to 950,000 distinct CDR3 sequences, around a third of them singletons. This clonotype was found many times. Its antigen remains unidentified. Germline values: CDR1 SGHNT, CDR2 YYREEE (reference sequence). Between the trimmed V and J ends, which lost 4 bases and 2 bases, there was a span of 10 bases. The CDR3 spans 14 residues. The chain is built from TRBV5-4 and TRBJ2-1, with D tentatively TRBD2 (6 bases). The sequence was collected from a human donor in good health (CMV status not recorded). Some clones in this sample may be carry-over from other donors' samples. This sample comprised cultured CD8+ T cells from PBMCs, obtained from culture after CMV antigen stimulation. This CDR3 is CASSQGGTYNEQFF. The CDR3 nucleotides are TGTGCCAGCAGCCAAGGAGGGACCTACAATGAGCAGTTCTTC.